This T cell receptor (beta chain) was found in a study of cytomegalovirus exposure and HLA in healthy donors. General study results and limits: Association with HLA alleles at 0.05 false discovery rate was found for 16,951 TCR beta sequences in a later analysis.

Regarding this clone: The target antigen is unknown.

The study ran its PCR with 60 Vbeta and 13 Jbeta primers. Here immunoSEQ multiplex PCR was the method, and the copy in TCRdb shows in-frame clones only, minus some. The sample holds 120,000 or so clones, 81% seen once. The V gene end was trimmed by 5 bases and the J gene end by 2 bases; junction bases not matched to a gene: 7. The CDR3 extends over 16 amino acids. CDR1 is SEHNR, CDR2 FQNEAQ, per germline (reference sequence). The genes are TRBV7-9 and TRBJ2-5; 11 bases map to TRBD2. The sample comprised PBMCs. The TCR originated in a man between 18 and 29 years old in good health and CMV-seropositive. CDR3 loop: CASSPTLAGGQETQYF. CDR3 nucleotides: TGTGCCAGCAGCCCTACATTAGCGGGGGGGCAAGAGACCCAGTACTTC.